This T cell receptor (beta chain) was observed in a study of HIV-infected children after antiretroviral therapy interruption. Across the study: Four children interrupted treatment; four stayed on continuous treatment.

This clonotype was picked up many times. The antigen is undetermined. Specified treatment: PENTA 11 planned treatment interruption arm or continuous ART arm. Study findings and constraints: Naive CD4+ sequences overlapped less between time points once interruption began.

A 3' RACE protocol on RNA, with unique molecular identifiers, produced the TCR library. TCRdb reprocessed the 3' RACE reads via MiXCR and lists one record per CDR3 protein. The sample lists about 40,000 distinct CDR3 sequences, about 7% occurring once. The sequence was obtained from a pool of human donors with HIV. Sequenced here: CD45RA+ CD4+ T cells from PBMCs, pooled from several time points, sampled from a donor given antiretroviral therapy, either interrupted or continuous. Subset indicated: naive CD4+ CD45RA+ CD45RO- T cells.

As DNA, the CDR3 is TGTGCCAGCAGTTCCTACTTAGCGGGAGGGCCTGGCGAGCAGTACTTC. Translating gives CASSSYLAGGPGEQYF. The J gene is TRBJ2-7, the V gene TRBV27, with 11 positions matching TRBD2. Germline V lookup: CDR1 MNHEY, CDR2 SMNVEV (reference sequence). V lost 4 bases, J lost 6 bases, and 11 bases stayed unmatched. This CDR3 is built from 16 residues.